Listed here are 16 T cell receptor beta chains from one sample, sequenced in a study of cytomegalovirus exposure and HLA in healthy donors. The study ran its PCR with 60 Vbeta and 13 Jbeta primers. Assay: immunoSEQ multiplex PCR; the TCRdb copy retains only in-frame clones and omits some. The profile covers 160,000 or so clones, with over 80% appearing a single time and around 1.6% taken by the ten largest. The sequencing input was PBMCs. These TCRs come from a woman between 18 and 29 years old in good health and CMV-seronegative.

This clone appeared a few times. The chain joins TRBV30 to TRBJ2-7, with D unresolved. The CDR3 has 14 amino acids. The ends were cut back, 3 bases at V and 0 bases at J, with 12 bases in the middle. CDR1 is GTSNPN and CDR2 is SVGIG in the germline V gene (reference sequence). CDR3 sequence reads: CAWREKGRSYEQYF. DNA of the CDR3: TGTGCCTGGAGGGAGAAAGGTCGCTCCTACGAGCAGTACTTC. Filled out from reference TRBV30 and TRBJ2-7, the complete variable domain reads SQTIHQWPATLVQPVGSPLSLECTVEGTSNPNLYWYRQAAGRGLQLLFYSVGIGQISSEVPQNLSASRPQDRQFILSSKKLLLSDSGFYLCAWREKGRSYEQYFGPGTRLTVT.

The CDR3 region is CASKQGLGNQPQHF. The DNA of the CDR3 is TGTGCCAGCAAACAGGGGCTAGGCAATCAGCCCCAGCATTTT. V is TRBV27 and J is TRBJ1-5; 7 positions agree with TRBD1. The V gene's germline CDR1 is MNHEY and CDR2 SMNVEV (reference sequence). This CDR3 is built from 14 residues. V was clipped by 7 bases and J by 2 bases; unmatched bases: 5.

The V and J genes are TRBV5-1 and TRBJ2-1; TRBD1 matches 8 bases. The J segment lost 2 bases and the V segment lost 0 bases, leaving 4 bases of the junction unmatched. Germline V gene lookup returns CDR1 SGHRS and CDR2 YFSETQ. There are 16 residues in the CDR3. The CDR3: CASSLAGTGAYNEQFF. The CDR3, as DNA: TGCGCCAGCAGCTTGGCCGGGACAGGCGCCTACAATGAGCAGTTCTTC.

The chain carries TRBV7-9 and TRBJ1-3; 7 bases match TRBD1. The CDR3 runs 17 residues. The V gene's germline CDR1 is SEHNR and CDR2 FQNEAQ (reference sequence). Trimming at V came to 5 bases and at J to 4 bases, leaving 14 bases not matched to a gene. The CDR3 protein is CASSPNIGQASGNTIYF. CDR3 bases: TGTGCCAGCAGCCCTAACATTGGACAGGCCTCGGGAAACACCATATATTTT.

For the CDR3, the DNA is TGTGCCAGCAGCTTAGGGGGACAGTCCTACGAGCAGTACTTC. Translation: CASSLGGQSYEQYF. The chain employs TRBV7-9 and TRBJ2-7; 7 bases align to TRBD1. With 1 base clipped from V and 1 base from J, the junction kept 1 base outside the gene matches. This CDR3 comprises 14 residues. Germline CDR1 is SEHNR and CDR2 is FQNEAQ (reference sequence).

The chain links TRBV6-5 to TRBJ2-3; 8 bases are a match to TRBD2. The V gene end was trimmed by 8 bases and the J gene end by 2 bases; junction bases not matched to a gene: 9. Germline-derived CDR1 and CDR2 are MNHEY and SVGAGI. CDR3 length: 15 residues. The CDR3, as DNA: TGTGCCAGCGGCCCCGGGACTAGAGACACAGATACGCAGTATTTT. Residues: CASGPGTRDTDTQYF.

There are a few counts of this clone. The chain uses TRBV7-6 and TRBJ2-3; D unclear. The CDR3 spans 13 residues. V lost 2 bases, J lost 3 bases, and 6 bases lay in between. Germline values: CDR1 SGHVS, CDR2 FNYEAQ. CDR3 DNA sequence: TGTGCCAGCAGCTTATTCAGTACAGATACGCAGTATTTT. This sequence encodes CASSLFSTDTQYF.

This clone has only a few counts. The J gene is TRBJ1-5, the V gene TRBV28, with D unresolved. This CDR3 has 12 amino acids. From germline, CDR1 is MDHEN and CDR2 SYDVKM. With 9 bases removed from V and 4 bases from J, the gap between germline ends came to 10 bases. The CDR3 DNA reads TGTGCCAGTAGCGAGCCTAATCAGCCCCAGCATTTT. Its protein product is CASSEPNQPQHF.

This chain connects TRBV5-5 to TRBJ1-2, with 9 positions matching TRBD1. CDR1 and CDR2 from the germline V gene are SGHKS and YYEKEE (reference sequence). J gave up 3 bases and V 2 bases, and 5 bases lay outside the gene matches. The CDR3 spans 15 residues. The CDR3 region has the DNA TGTGCCAGCAGCTTAGTTACAGGGGGCGACTATGGCTACACCTTC. It yields the protein CASSLVTGGDYGYTF.

This clone turned up a few times. CDR3 sequence (DNA): TGTGCTGCTGGGCCTTACGGGGTGAACCTTCAGCCCCAGCATTTT. Translation: CAAGPYGVNLQPQHF. The chain couples TRBV28 to TRBJ1-5; D is unclear. The CDR3 has 15 amino acids. Germline V gene lookup returns CDR1 MDHEN and CDR2 SYDVKM.

The chain uses TRBV7-6 and TRBJ2-6; tentative D call: TRBD1 (5 bases). The V end was cut by 3 bases, the J end by 0 bases, with 6 bases between. This CDR3 contains 15 residues. CDR1 and CDR2 (germline): SGHVS, FNYEAQ. The CDR3 region is CASSFRGSGANVLTF. CDR3 bases: TGTGCCAGCAGCTTTAGGGGCTCTGGGGCCAACGTCCTGACTTTC.

This clone showed up just a few times. V and J are TRBV18 and TRBJ1-2; the D gene is possibly TRBD1 (6 bases). The CDR3 loop spans 15 amino acids. Germline-derived CDR1 and CDR2 are KGHSH and LQKENI. Trimming removed 5 bases at V and 6 bases at J, with 19 bases between. The CDR3 reads CASSSTLTGANGYTF. The CDR3 DNA is TGTGCCAGCTCATCAACCCTGACAGGAGCGAATGGCTACACCTTC.

The V call is TRBV27, the J call TRBJ2-3, with 13 bases that match TRBD2. V trimming: 5 bases; J trimming: 5 bases; junction bases outside the gene matches: 7. The germline V gene encodes CDR1 MNHEY and CDR2 SMNVEV (reference sequence). CDR3 length: 16 residues. The CDR3 is CASSDRTSGGIDTQYF. CDR3 nucleotides: TGTGCCAGCAGTGACCGGACTAGCGGGGGTATAGATACGCAGTATTTT.

The chain carries TRBV5-1 and TRBJ1-1; no firm D call. This CDR3 comprises 14 residues. The germline V gene has CDR1 SGHRS and CDR2 YFSETQ. The germline V and J ends were trimmed by 0 bases and 7 bases, with 13 bases remaining between them. This CDR3 reads CASSLEHTGGEAFF. CDR3 nucleotides: TGCGCCAGCAGCTTGGAACATACTGGCGGTGAAGCTTTCTTT.

This clone has only a few counts. The CDR3 sequence is CASSEWGGRDYGYTF. The CDR3 coding sequence is TGTGCCAGCAGTGAATGGGGGGGGCGCGACTATGGCTACACCTTC. The chain combines TRBV2 with TRBJ1-2, with D tentatively TRBD1 (6 bases). V lost 2 bases and J lost 3, with 13 bases in between. The CDR3 runs 15 residues. CDR1 is SNHLY, CDR2 FYNNEI, per germline.

The V and J genes are TRBV2 and TRBJ2-7, with D perhaps matching TRBD2 (7 bases). CDR3 size: 22 residues. The V end lost 8 bases, the J end lost 5 bases, and 43 bases lay between the germline ends. Germline-derived CDR1 and CDR2 are SNHLY and FYNNEI. The CDR3 DNA reads TGTGCCAGCCGCATAACAAGGGACAAGGTGTCCTTGACGGGGGGCCGGGGGGACGAGCAGTACTTC. Its protein is CASRITRDKVSLTGGRGDEQYF.